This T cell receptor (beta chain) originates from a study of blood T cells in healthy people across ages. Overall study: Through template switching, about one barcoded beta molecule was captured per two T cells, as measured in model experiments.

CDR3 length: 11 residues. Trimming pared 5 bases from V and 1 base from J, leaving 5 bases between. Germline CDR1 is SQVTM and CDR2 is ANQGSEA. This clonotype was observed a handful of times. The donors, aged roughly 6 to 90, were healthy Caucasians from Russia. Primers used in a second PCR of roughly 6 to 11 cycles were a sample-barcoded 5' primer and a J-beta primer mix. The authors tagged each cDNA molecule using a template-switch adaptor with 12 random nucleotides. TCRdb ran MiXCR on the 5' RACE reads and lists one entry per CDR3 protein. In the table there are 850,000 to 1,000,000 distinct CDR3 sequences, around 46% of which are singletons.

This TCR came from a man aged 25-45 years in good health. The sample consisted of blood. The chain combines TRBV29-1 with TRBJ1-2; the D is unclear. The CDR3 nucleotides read TGCAGCGTTACAGTTAACTATGGCTACACCTTC. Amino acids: CSVTVNYGYTF.